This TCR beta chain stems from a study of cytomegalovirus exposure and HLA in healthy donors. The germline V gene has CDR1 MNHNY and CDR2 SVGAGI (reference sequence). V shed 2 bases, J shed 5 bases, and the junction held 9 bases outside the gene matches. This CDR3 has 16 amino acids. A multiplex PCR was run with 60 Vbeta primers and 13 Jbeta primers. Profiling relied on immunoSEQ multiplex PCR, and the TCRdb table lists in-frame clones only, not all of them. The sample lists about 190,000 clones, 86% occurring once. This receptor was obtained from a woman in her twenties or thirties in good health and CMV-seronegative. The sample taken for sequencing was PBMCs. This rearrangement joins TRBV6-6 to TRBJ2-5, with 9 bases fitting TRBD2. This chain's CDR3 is CASSYGASGVYETQYF. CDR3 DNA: TGTGCCAGCAGTTACGGGGCTAGCGGGGTCTACGAGACCCAGTACTTC.